Listed below are T cell receptor beta chains from one sample, sequenced in a study of T cell repertoires in cytomegalovirus infection. TCRdb called the reads again in MiXCR, with one record for every CDR3 protein. The sample carries 800,000 to 950,000 distinct CDR3 sequences, less than 35% recorded once. For these TCRs, the target antigens are not known. The material sequenced was cultured CD8+ T cells from PBMCs, taken from culture after CMV antigen stimulation. The receptor source for this set is a human donor in good health (CMV status not recorded). Some clones in this sample may be carry-over from other donors' samples. CDR3s include the opening cysteine and the closing phenylalanine or tryptophan. A D gene is named only where the DNA matches it firmly. For some rows the clone size is stated as once, few or many, or as a class when expanded; others skip it.

j_call clone_size v_call d_call cdr3_nt cdr3_aa
TRBJ1-6 NA TRBV27 TRBD1 TGTGCCAGCAGTTCCTTGGACAGGGGTAATTCACCCCTCCACTTT CASSSLDRGNSPLHF
TRBJ1-1 many TRBV7-2 TRBD1 TGTGCCAGCAGCTCGACAGGGATTGAAGCTTTCTTT CASSSTGIEAFF
TRBJ2-5 NA TRBV12-3/TRBV12-4 NA TGTGCCAGCAGTTGGGTTAGCGAGACCCAGTACTTC CASSWVSETQYF
TRBJ2-1 few TRBV2 TRBD2 TGTGCCAGCAGTGGACGACTAGCGGGGGGGCTGGGGAATGAGCAGTTCTTC CASSGRLAGGLGNEQFF
TRBJ1-1 once TRBV6-8 NA TGTGCCAGCAGTTACGGGTCAGGGAGTGGGACTGAAGCTTTCTTT CASSYGSGSGTEAFF
TRBJ2-7 NA TRBV10-2 NA TGCGCCAGCAGGGTCGCAGGGGACATCTACGAGCAGTACTTC CASRVAGDIYEQYF
TRBJ1-6 NA TRBV6-2/TRBV6-3 TRBD1 TGTGCCAGCAGTTACCCGGACAGGGAATATAATTCACCCCTCCACTTT CASSYPDREYNSPLHF
TRBJ2-7 many TRBV7-2 NA TGTGCCAGCACCCTCGGAGGGGTCGAGCAGTACTTC CASTLGGVEQYF
TRBJ2-1 many TRBV7-9 TRBD1 TGTGCCAGCAGCCCAGGGACAGGGGAAGCCTACAATGAGCAGTTCTTC CASSPGTGEAYNEQFF
TRBJ2-5 NA TRBV7-9 NA TGTGCCAGCAGCTCCGGGACTGCGAGGGGGTGGACCCAGTACTTC CASSSGTARGWTQYF
TRBJ1-2 few TRBV19 NA TGTGCCAGTAATAACAGGGAAAATTATGGCTACACCTTC CASNNRENYGYTF
TRBJ1-1 NA TRBV19 NA TGTGCCAGTAGTATAGATCATTCCGGACGAAACACTGAAGCTTTCTTT CASSIDHSGRNTEAFF
TRBJ2-3 few TRBV27 TRBD2 TGTGCCAGCAGTGACGAGCGGGGGGGCACAGATACGCAGTATTTT CASSDERGGTDTQYF
TRBJ2-1 NA TRBV11-2 TRBD2 TGTGCCAGCAGCACATCTGAACCGGGACTAGCGGGGGGGAGTAACAATGAGCAGTTCTTC CASSTSEPGLAGGSNNEQFF
TRBJ2-3 NA TRBV12-3/TRBV12-4 NA TGTGCCAGCAATTCTCCCGGTATAGTCGATACGCAGTATTTT CASNSPGIVDTQYF
TRBJ1-1 many TRBV7-2 NA TGTGCCAGCAACCGACAGAACACTGAAGCTTTCTTT CASNRQNTEAFF
TRBJ2-7 NA TRBV29-1 NA TGCAGCGTGGACGCCACAGACACCTACGAGCAGTACTTC CSVDATDTYEQYF
TRBJ2-7 once TRBV12-5 NA TGTGCTAGTGGTTTGGGGATAGAGCAGTACTTC CASGLGIEQYF
TRBJ1-1 few TRBV29-1 NA TGCAGCGTTCGGACCGGCCGGGGCTCTGAAGCTTTCTTT CSVRTGRGSEAFF
TRBJ1-5 NA TRBV19 NA TGTGCCAGTAGACAGGACTATAGCAATCAGCCCCAGCATTTT CASRQDYSNQPQHF
TRBJ1-1 NA TRBV2 TRBD1 TGTGCCAGCAGTGAAGTCGGGCGGGACAGGGGCACTGAAGCTTTCTTT CASSEVGRDRGTEAFF
TRBJ2-5 NA TRBV10-3 TRBD2 TGTGCCATCAGTGAGTCAGGCGTGGGAGGGGCGGCTTCAGAGACCCAGTACTTC CAISESGVGGAASETQYF
TRBJ2-5 NA TRBV12-5 NA TGTGCTAGTGGCCGGGGGGCCAAAGAGACCCAGTACTTC CASGRGAKETQYF
TRBJ2-1 NA TRBV19 TRBD1 TGTGCCAGTAGTATAGTCGACAGGGGCTACAATGAGCAGTTCTTC CASSIVDRGYNEQFF
TRBJ2-3 NA TRBV10-3 NA TGTGCCATCAGTGACGGGGTCGGCACAGATACGCAGTATTTT CAISDGVGTDTQYF